The 31 T cell receptor beta chains below all came from one sample that was sequenced in a study of T cell responses to AZD1222 COVID-19 vaccine. Libraries were prepared by immunoSEQ multiplex PCR; TCRdb keeps only in-frame clonotypes and omits some of them. The sample lists about 110,000 clones; roughly 86% were seen once. Material: peripheral blood, obtained 28 days after the second AZD1222 dose. The receptors here all came from an adult who received the AZD1222 COVID-19 vaccine.

V gene TRBV5-4 combines with J gene TRBJ2-3, with 7 bases fitting TRBD2. This CDR3 is built from 16 residues. CDR1 is SGHNT, CDR2 YYREEE, per germline (reference sequence). Trimming took 4 bases from V and 2 from J; bases not matched to a gene: 10. The CDR3 region has the DNA TGTGCCAGCAGCGAGGAAGCGGGATGGGACACAGATACGCAGTATTTT. Translated: CASSEEAGWDTDTQYF.

This clone was detected once. This rearrangement joins TRBV7-9 to TRBJ1-1; a possible D gene is TRBD1 (6 bases). The CDR3 has 14 residues. Germline loops: CDR1 SEHNR, CDR2 FQNEAQ (reference sequence). Trimming removed 1 base at V and 4 bases at J, with 10 bases between. CDR3 amino acids: CASSLEGVSTEAFF. CDR3 coding DNA: TGTGCCAGCAGCTTAGAGGGGGTGAGCACTGAAGCTTTCTTT.

The J gene is TRBJ1-1, the V gene TRBV10-3; TRBD1 might be the D (5 bases). The V gene lost 8 bases and the J gene lost 4 bases, with 14 bases spanning the gap. Germline assignment: CDR1 ENHRY and CDR2 SYGVKD. The CDR3 loop spans 13 amino acids. CDR3 coding DNA: TGTGCCATCGGGGCCCCCGGTGGCACTGAAGCTTTCTTT. As protein: CAIGAPGGTEAFF.

The chain links TRBV7-2 to TRBJ2-3; D is uncertain. CDR1 SGHTA and CDR2 FQGNSA come from the germline V gene. CDR3 length: 13 amino acids. Trimming shortened V by 3 bases and J by 4 bases, and 8 bases separated the two germline ends. CDR3 sequence reads: CASSFYSPDTQYF. The CDR3 DNA sequence: TGTGCCAGCAGCTTTTACAGCCCAGATACGCAGTATTTT.

This clone was detected once. The chain joins TRBV24-1 to TRBJ2-1; D possibly matches TRBD1 or TRBD2 (5 bases each). Trimming shortened V by 7 bases and J by 10 bases, and 13 bases separated the two germline ends. CDR1 and CDR2 (germline): KGHDR, SFDVKD. CDR3 length: 12 amino acids. The CDR3 sequence: CATRQDSDEQFF. CDR3 nucleotides: TGTGCCACCAGACAGGACTCGGACGAGCAGTTCTTC.

This chain joins TRBV7-9 and TRBJ2-2, with D perhaps assigned TRBD1 or TRBD2 (5 bases each). Germline values: CDR1 SEHNR, CDR2 FQNEAQ (reference sequence). Trimming pared 5 bases from V and 6 bases from J, leaving 7 bases between. The length of the CDR3 is 12 residues. CDR3 in amino acids: CASSRGAGELFF. CDR3 sequence (DNA): TGTGCCAGCAGCCGAGGGGCCGGGGAGCTGTTTTTT.

This rearrangement joins TRBV14 to TRBJ1-1; D uncertain. The germline gives CDR1 SGHDN, CDR2 FVKESK. The CDR3 loop spans 17 amino acids. V was trimmed by 4 bases and J by 0 bases, leaving 18 bases between them. CDR3 in amino acids: CASSRLASHPMNTEAFF. The CDR3 DNA sequence: TGTGCCAGCAGCCGGCTGGCCTCCCACCCAATGAACACTGAAGCTTTCTTT.

This clone was detected only a few times. The chain has TRBV19 and TRBJ1-4; D ambiguous. V lost 5 bases, J lost 8 bases, and 9 bases lay in between. The CDR3 loop spans 12 amino acids. Germline CDR1 and CDR2: LNHDA and SQIVND (reference sequence). CDR3 nucleotides: TGTGCCAGTAGTCAAACTTGGGAAAAACTGTTTTTT. This codes for CASSQTWEKLFF.

This chain connects TRBV7-3 to TRBJ2-5, with a weak D call TRBD1 (6 bases). The CDR3 spans 16 residues. Trimming stripped 1 base from V and 1 base from J, with 13 bases between. The germline CDR1 and CDR2 sequences are SGHTA and FQGTGA. For the CDR3, the DNA is TGTGCCAGCAGCTTAATTGGAGTGGGGGCCCAAGAGACCCAGTACTTC. Its protein is CASSLIGVGAQETQYF.

The chain employs TRBV6-1 and TRBJ1-5; D may be TRBD1 (6 bases). Trimming removed 2 bases from V and 3 bases from J, with 11 bases in between. CDR1 and CDR2 from the germline V gene are MNHNS and SASEGT. The length of the CDR3 is 15 residues. The CDR3 nucleotides are TGTGCCAGCAGTGAAAAGGACAGCTTCAATCAGCCCCAGCATTTT. As protein: CASSEKDSFNQPQHF.

The count of this clone is one. The chain has TRBV3-1 (or the pseudogene TRBV3-2) and TRBJ1-6; TRBD1 matches 7 bases. This CDR3 is built from 14 residues. Germline CDR1 is LGHDT and CDR2 is YNNKEL (reference sequence). The V gene end was trimmed by 6 bases and the J gene end by 5 bases; junction bases not matched to a gene: 4. CDR3 sequence: CASSLGTDNSPLHF. For the CDR3, the DNA is TGTGCCAGCAGTCTCGGGACAGATAATTCACCCCTCCACTTT.

The chain's CDR3 is CASSPLASSGQPQHF. DNA of the CDR3: TGTGCCAGCTCACCATTGGCATCATCGGGTCAGCCCCAGCATTTT. The chain carries TRBV18 and TRBJ1-5; D not certain. V dropped 2 bases and J dropped 6 bases, with 14 bases sitting between them. This CDR3 is 15 amino acids long. CDR1 is KGHSH and CDR2 is LQKENI in the germline V gene. Full variable domain (rest looked up from reference TRBV18 and TRBJ1-5): NAGVMQNPRHLVRRRGQEARLRCSPMKGHSHVYWYRQLPEEGLKFMVYLQKENIIDESGMPKERFSAEFPKEGPSILRIQQVVRGDSAAYFCASSPLASSGQPQHFGDGTRLSIL.

This clone was seen just once. The chain combines TRBV27 with TRBJ1-1, with D maybe TRBD1 (6 bases). This CDR3 spans 16 amino acids. Trimming took off 7 bases at V and 3 bases at J, with 21 bases between the two ends. CDR1 MNHEY and CDR2 SMNVEV come from the germline V gene (reference sequence). CDR3 in amino acids: CASKVKGGTQDTEAFF. The DNA of the CDR3 is TGTGCCAGCAAGGTTAAAGGTGGGACACAGGACACTGAAGCTTTCTTT.

The chain uses TRBV25-1 and TRBJ1-2; D remains ambiguous. The CDR3 has 12 amino acids. CDR1 MGHDK and CDR2 SYGVNS come from the germline V gene. V lost 6 bases and J lost 2, with 7 bases in between. CDR3 nucleotides: TGTGCCAGCAGGGAAGCCAACTATGGCTACACCTTC. Translating it yields CASREANYGYTF.

The sample holds one count of this clone. The rearrangement joins TRBV21-1 to TRBJ1-2; no check of the table's D call, TRBD1, against the DNA was made. TRBV21-1 is labeled a pseudogene. The CDR3 extends over 16 amino acids. DNA for the CDR3: TGTGCCAGCATCCCGACAGGGGGCCTTCGTGTCTATGGCTACACCTTC. Its translation is CASIPTGGLRVYGYTF.

The CDR3 DNA reads TGTGCCAGCAGTGTAGCCCCTGTGTCCTTGAACACTGAAGCTTTCTTT. Translating it yields CASSVAPVSLNTEAFF. The V call is TRBV2, the J call TRBJ1-1; D gene unclear. This CDR3 is 16 amino acids long. Germline V CDR1 and CDR2: SNHLY, FYNNEI. With 4 bases removed from V and 0 bases from J, the gap between germline ends came to 15 bases.

This clone was seen just once. The CDR3 loop reads CASSTGTGNTEAFF. The CDR3 DNA reads TGTGCCAGCAGCACCGGGACGGGGAACACTGAAGCTTTCTTT. The gene calls are TRBV7-3 and TRBJ1-1; tentative D call: TRBD1 (5 bases). CDR1 is SGHTA and CDR2 is FQGTGA in the germline V gene. The V end lost 5 bases, the J end lost 1 base, and 11 bases lay between the germline ends. CDR3 length equals 14 residues.

The chain couples TRBV3-1 (or the pseudogene TRBV3-2) to TRBJ1-4; D possibly corresponds to TRBD1 (6 bases). The germline V gene encodes CDR1 LGHDT and CDR2 YNNKEL (reference sequence). Trimming shortened V by 5 bases and J by 2 bases, and 9 bases separated the two germline ends. The CDR3 is made up of 14 amino acids. Here the CDR3 reads CASSGQPTNEKLFF. The DNA of the CDR3 is TGTGCCAGCAGCGGACAGCCCACTAATGAAAAACTGTTTTTT.

The chain links TRBV6-5 to TRBJ2-6; D is unclear. The CDR3 has 14 amino acids. Per the germline V gene, CDR1 is MNHEY and CDR2 is SVGAGI. Trimming left V 5 bases short and J 2 bases short, with 7 bases between. Here the CDR3 reads CASSPTTGANVLTF. DNA for the CDR3: TGTGCCAGCAGTCCGACAACTGGGGCCAACGTCCTGACTTTC.

The rearrangement joins TRBV5-8 to TRBJ2-1; TRBD2 is a possible D gene (6 bases). The germline V gene has CDR1 SGHTS and CDR2 YDEGEE. The CDR3 extends over 16 amino acids. V dropped 0 bases and J dropped 0 bases, with 10 bases sitting between them. The CDR3 nucleotides read TGTGCCAGCAGCTTGGGCGGGGTCCCCTCCTACAATGAGCAGTTCTTC. Protein: CASSLGGVPSYNEQFF.

The chain employs TRBV30 and TRBJ1-6; D remains ambiguous. There are 13 residues in the CDR3. The germline V and J ends were trimmed by 3 bases and 6 bases, with 9 bases remaining between them. Germline values: CDR1 GTSNPN, CDR2 SVGIG (reference sequence). The chain's CDR3 is CAWRKATNSPLHF. CDR3 nucleotides: TGTGCCTGGAGAAAAGCAACTAATTCACCCCTCCACTTT.

V gene TRBV5-6 combines with J gene TRBJ1-2; no clear D. Trimming stripped 1 base from V and 7 bases from J, with 17 bases between. Germline V CDR1 and CDR2: SGHDT, YYEEEE. The CDR3 contains 15 residues. CDR3 coding DNA: TGTGCCAGCAGCTTGAAACCTGTGGGAATAGGTGGCTACACCTTC. Encoded protein: CASSLKPVGIGGYTF.

The rearrangement joins TRBV6-5 to TRBJ1-2; no clear D gene. The CDR3 runs 13 residues. Germline assignment: CDR1 MNHEY and CDR2 SVGAGI. The germline V and J ends were trimmed by 9 bases and 1 base, with 12 bases remaining between them. Here the CDR3 DNA reads TGTGCCAGTTCAGGTACTGTTAACTATGGCTACACCTTC. This translates into CASSGTVNYGYTF.

The chain has TRBV6-6 and TRBJ1-2; tentatively, D is TRBD1 (5 bases). Germline CDR1 is MNHNY and CDR2 is SVGAGI (reference sequence). V was clipped by 7 bases and J by 4 bases, with 22 bases between them. This CDR3 region has 16 residues. Here the CDR3 DNA reads TGTGCCAGCATCCAATCCCCGGGACCCAATATCTATGGCTACACCTTC. It specifies CASIQSPGPNIYGYTF.

The genes are TRBV7-8 and TRBJ1-2, with a tentative D call TRBD1 (6 bases). V was pared by 5 bases and J by 2 bases, with 9 bases between. Germline-derived CDR1 and CDR2 are SGHVS and FQNEAQ. CDR3 length: 13 amino acids. This CDR3 reads CASSRDINYGYTF. In DNA, the CDR3 is TGTGCCAGCAGCCGGGACATAAACTATGGCTACACCTTC.

The count of this clone is one. V is TRBV18 and J is TRBJ2-5; D is undetermined. Germline V gene sequence: CDR1 KGHSH, CDR2 LQKENI. The CDR3 is 13 amino acids. The V gene lost 6 bases and the J gene lost 3 bases, with 11 bases spanning the gap. The DNA of the CDR3 is TGTGCCAGCTCCCACGGACGGGAAGAGACCCAGTACTTC. It encodes CASSHGREETQYF. Combining the CDR3 with reference TRBV18 and TRBJ2-5 gives the whole variable domain NAGVMQNPRHLVRRRGQEARLRCSPMKGHSHVYWYRQLPEEGLKFMVYLQKENIIDESGMPKERFSAEFPKEGPSILRIQQVVRGDSAAYFCASSHGREETQYFGPGTRLLVL.

The rearrangement uses TRBV27 and TRBJ2-3; 11 bases line up with TRBD2. The ends lost 6 bases at V and 7 bases at J; junction bases unmatched: 15. Germline loops: CDR1 MNHEY, CDR2 SMNVEV (reference sequence). The CDR3 length is 17 residues. The CDR3 here is CASSLTGLADKTHTQYF. CDR3 sequence (DNA): TGTGCCAGCAGCCTAACGGGACTAGCGGACAAGACTCATACGCAGTATTTT.

The chain has TRBV19 and TRBJ2-1, with 9 nucleotides matching TRBD1. Per germline, CDR1 LNHDA and CDR2 SQIVND (reference sequence). The CDR3 is made up of 15 amino acids. The V and J ends lost 7 bases and 4 bases, in that order; junction bases with no gene match: 8. CDR3 bases: TGTGCCAGTACCCCAGGACAGGGGTCTTACAATGAGCAGTTCTTC. Translation gives CASTPGQGSYNEQFF.

This rearrangement joins TRBV11-2 to TRBJ1-2, with TRBD1 matching over 8 bases. Germline V gives CDR1 SGHAT, CDR2 FQNNGV. CDR3 length: 13 residues. The V and J ends lost 4 bases and 8 bases, in that order; junction bases with no gene match: 6. This chain's CDR3 is CASSSIQGEGYTF. CDR3 bases: TGTGCCAGCAGCTCGATACAGGGGGAAGGCTACACCTTC.

The CDR3 sequence is CASSPASPETQYF. The CDR3 region has the DNA TGTGCCAGCAGTCCTGCTAGTCCAGAGACCCAGTACTTC. This sequence joins TRBV14 and TRBJ2-5; D unresolved. V gave up 6 bases and J gave up 4 bases, with 12 bases separating them. CDR1 is SGHDN and CDR2 is FVKESK in the germline V gene. The CDR3 has 13 residues. Together with reference TRBV14 and TRBJ2-5, the CDR3 gives the full variable domain: EAGVTQFPSHSVIEKGQTVTLRCDPISGHDNLYWYRRVMGKEIKFLLHFVKESKQDESGMPNNRFLAERTGGTYSTLKVQPAELEDSGVYFCASSPASPETQYFGPGTRLLVL.

The chain links TRBV10-3 to TRBJ2-7, with a weak D call TRBD1 (6 bases). CDR1 is ENHRY and CDR2 is SYGVKD in the germline V gene. V was clipped by 6 bases and J by 6 bases, with 15 bases between them. The CDR3 runs 13 residues. CDR3 coding DNA: TGTGCCATCAGCCCCAGGGGAGAGAGCGAGCAGTACTTC. The encoded protein is CAISPRGESEQYF.